This T cell receptor (beta chain) was sequenced for a study of early T cells in non-severe SARS-CoV-2 infection. Across the study: The chains were unpaired, and the sequenced material was bulk RNA from unsorted whole blood. Study conclusions and caveats: A preference for anti-spike CD8 responses marked VDJdb matching, which missed private and CD4 specificities.

Individual cDNA molecules each received unique molecular identifiers attached to them. TCRdb called the 5' RACE reads again in MiXCR, with one record for every CDR3 protein. Here the sample spans around 63,000 distinct CDR3 sequences, 8% to 10% being singletons. This clonotype was counted ten times or more. Its target is unknown. The length of the CDR3 is 11 residues. Looked up from germline, CDR1 is SQVTM and CDR2 is ANQGSEA. V was trimmed by 5 bases and J by 4 bases, leaving 6 bases between them. Sequences were derived from whole blood, sampled at baseline. This clonotype was sampled from an adult who was a healthcare worker with PCR-confirmed SARS-CoV-2 infection or an uninfected control (not recorded which). The V call is TRBV29-1, the J call TRBJ2-1, with no clear D. CDR3 DNA: TGCAGCGTTCTAACTTACAATGAGCAGTTCTTC. Encoded protein: CSVLTYNEQFF.